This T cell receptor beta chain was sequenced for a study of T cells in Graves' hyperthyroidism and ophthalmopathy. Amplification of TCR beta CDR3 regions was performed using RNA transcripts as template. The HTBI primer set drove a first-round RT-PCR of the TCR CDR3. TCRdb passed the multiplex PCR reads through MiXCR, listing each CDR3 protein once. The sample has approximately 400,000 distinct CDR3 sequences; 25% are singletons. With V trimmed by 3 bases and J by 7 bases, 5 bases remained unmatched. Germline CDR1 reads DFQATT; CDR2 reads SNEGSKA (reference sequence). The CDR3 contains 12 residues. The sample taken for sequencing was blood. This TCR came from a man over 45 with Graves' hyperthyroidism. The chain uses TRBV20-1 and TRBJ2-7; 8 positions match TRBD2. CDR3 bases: TGCAGTGCTAGCGGGAGGGCGGGTGAGCAGTACTTC. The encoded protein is CSASGRAGEQYF.